This passage covers 18 T cell receptor beta chains from one sample sequenced in a study of T-cell reconstitution after alpha-beta-depleted transplantation in children. The TCRbeta library was prepared with unique molecular identifiers. TCRdb independently ran MiXCR on the PCR reads; one entry per CDR3 protein. Of roughly 76,000 distinct CDR3 sequences in the sample, approximately 11% were seen once. The specimen comprised PBMCs, sampled before TCRalphabeta/CD19-depleted stem cell transplant. All receptors derive from a boy between 10 and 17 years old with acute myeloid leukemia, due to receive a stem cell transplant.

The table lists this clonotype with many counts. The rearrangement joins TRBV20-1 to TRBJ2-3; TRBD2 might be the D (5 bases). This CDR3 has 15 amino acids. Germline V gene lookup returns CDR1 DFQATT and CDR2 SNEGSKA (reference sequence). The V and J ends lost 1 base and 2 bases respectively, with 13 bases between them. The CDR3 protein is CSARGGRIITDTQYF. The CDR3 DNA reads TGCAGTGCTAGAGGAGGGCGGATAATCACAGATACGCAGTATTTT.

The chain has TRBV6-5 and TRBJ2-1, with TRBD2 identical over 10 bases. V dropped 5 bases and J dropped 3; count of bases not matched to a gene: 7. Per the germline V gene, CDR1 is MNHEY and CDR2 is SVGAGI. CDR3 length: 16 amino acids. The CDR3 DNA reads TGTGCCAGCAGTCTATTCAGCGGGGGGGACTACAATGAGCAGTTCTTC. It codes for CASSLFSGGDYNEQFF.

This chain connects TRBV27 to TRBJ2-2; no reliable D call. Trimming pared 3 bases from V and 1 base from J, leaving 3 bases between. Germline values: CDR1 MNHEY, CDR2 SMNVEV (reference sequence). The CDR3 contains 13 residues. The CDR3 sequence is CASSFQNTGELFF. CDR3 DNA: TGTGCCAGCAGTTTCCAGAACACCGGGGAGCTGTTTTTT.

A few counts support this clonotype. V gene TRBV3-1 combines with J gene TRBJ1-5; D unclear. With 5 bases removed from V and 2 bases from J, the gap between germline ends came to 16 bases. The V gene's germline CDR1 is LGHDT and CDR2 YNNKEL (reference sequence). The CDR3 sequence is 16 residues long. Here the CDR3 DNA reads TGTGCCAGCAGCGCTCCCGGGGATGGAGGCAATCAGCCCCAGCATTTT. It yields the protein CASSAPGDGGNQPQHF.

This clonotype was observed at least ten times. This chain links TRBV25-1 with TRBJ2-5; maybe TRBD2 (6 bases). Trimming left V 4 bases short and J 5 bases short, with 17 bases between. The CDR3 consists of 15 residues. Germline CDR1 and CDR2: MGHDK and SYGVNS. This CDR3 is CASSAAGRGRETQYF. CDR3 bases: TGTGCCAGCAGTGCGGCGGGCCGAGGGAGGGAGACCCAGTACTTC. Filled out from reference TRBV25-1 and TRBJ2-5, the complete variable domain reads EADIYQTPRYLVIGTGKKITLECSQTMGHDKMYWYQQDPGMELHLIHYSYGVNSTEKGDLSSESTVSRIRTEHFPLTLESARPSHTSQYLCASSAAGRGRETQYFGPGTRLLVL.

This clonotype was recorded a few times. The CDR3 loop is CSVGQGDGYTF. The CDR3 nucleotides read TGCAGCGTTGGCCAGGGGGATGGCTACACCTTC. The genes are TRBV29-1 and TRBJ1-2, with 7 nucleotides matching TRBD1. This CDR3 is built from 11 residues. Germline CDR1 is SQVTM and CDR2 is ANQGSEA. V shed 4 bases, J shed 6 bases, and the junction held 2 bases outside the gene matches.

This chain uses TRBV7-2 with TRBJ1-1, with 8 bases that match TRBD1. V shed 5 bases, J shed 1 base, and the junction held 3 bases outside the gene matches. This CDR3 contains 14 residues. Germline assignment: CDR1 SGHTA and CDR2 FQGNSA. The CDR3: CASSLTGANTEAFF. The CDR3 DNA follows: TGTGCCAGCAGCCTGACAGGGGCGAACACTGAAGCTTTCTTT.

In its sample, this clonotype was seen many times. In DNA form, the CDR3 reads TGTGCCAGCAGTACAGGGGGCGCAGAGACCCAGTACTTC. Translating it yields CASSTGGAETQYF. This chain uses TRBV12-3 or TRBV12-4 with TRBJ2-5; 9 bases map to TRBD1. The CDR3 runs to 13 residues. V shed 5 bases, J shed 4 bases, and the junction held 2 bases outside the gene matches.

This clonotype was counted ten times or more. The rearrangement uses TRBV18 and TRBJ1-3; D remains unclear. The germline gives CDR1 KGHSH, CDR2 LQKENI. V lost 4 bases and J lost 0, with 10 bases in between. CDR3 size: 15 residues. The CDR3 protein is CASSHENYSGNTIYF. The CDR3, as DNA: TGTGCCAGCTCACATGAGAATTACTCTGGAAACACCATATATTTT.

This clonotype was counted many times. This rearrangement joins TRBV21-1 to TRBJ1-2; the D call TRBD1 from the table was never checked on the DNA. TRBV21-1 is a recognized pseudogene. This CDR3 has 15 residues. In DNA, the CDR3 is TGTGCCAGCAGCAAAGCGCTCCGGCAGCCGGGAGGCTACACCTTC. Translated, it gives CASSKALRQPGGYTF.

Ten or more counts support this clonotype. The V call is TRBV12-3 or TRBV12-4, the J call TRBJ1-1; TRBD1 aligns across 8 bases. With V trimmed by 6 bases and J by 3 bases, 15 bases remained unmatched. The CDR3 extends over 17 amino acids. The CDR3 DNA follows: TGTGCCAGCAGCCACTTAGGGAATCAGGGGGCAGACACTGAAGCTTTCTTT. This sequence encodes CASSHLGNQGADTEAFF.

By its share, this clonotype is medium-sized. The V and J genes are TRBV7-2 and TRBJ1-4; 8 positions match TRBD1. In germline, CDR1 is SGHTA, CDR2 FQGNSA. The CDR3 has 13 residues. Losses at the gene ends were 3 bases for V and 7 bases for J; bases not matched to a gene: 1. The CDR3: CASSFGQGEKLFF. CDR3 DNA: TGTGCCAGCAGCTTTGGACAGGGTGAAAAACTGTTTTTT.

This clonotype occurred many times. This rearrangement joins TRBV20-1 to TRBJ2-3, with 12 bases that match TRBD2. J gave up 4 bases and V 7 bases, and 6 bases lay outside the gene matches. Germline values: CDR1 DFQATT, CDR2 SNEGSKA (reference sequence). The CDR3 length is 14 residues. DNA of the CDR3: TGCAGTGACCCCGGGACTAGCGGGCCAGATACGCAGTATTTT. Its translation is CSDPGTSGPDTQYF.

This clonotype was counted ten times or more. This rearrangement joins TRBV12-3 or TRBV12-4 to TRBJ2-2; 7 bases align to TRBD1. This CDR3 is built from 15 residues. V lost 3 bases, J lost 3 bases, and 4 bases stayed unmatched. The CDR3 nucleotides are TGTGCCAGCAGTTTCCGGCAGGGGGACACCGGGGAGCTGTTTTTT. Encoded protein: CASSFRQGDTGELFF.

This clonotype was recorded many times. The chain uses TRBV25-1 and TRBJ2-3; 7 bases are shared with TRBD1. Germline V gives CDR1 MGHDK, CDR2 SYGVNS. CDR3 length: 18 amino acids. After removal of 8 bases from V and 0 bases from J, the junction contained 17 bases not matched to a gene. Here the CDR3 DNA reads TGTGCCAGCGGAGCCGTGACAGGGACCCTTTATAGCACAGATACGCAGTATTTT. Its translation: CASGAVTGTLYSTDTQYF.

This rearrangement joins TRBV6-1 to TRBJ2-3, with 7 bases fitting TRBD1. The V gene end was trimmed by 8 bases and the J gene end by 4 bases; junction bases not matched to a gene: 9. Germline CDR1 MNHNS, CDR2 SASEGT. The CDR3 length is 14 residues. The CDR3 region has the DNA TGTGCCAGCCTTGCGAGGGGGCAGGCAGATACGCAGTATTTT. Encoded protein: CASLARGQADTQYF.

This clonotype occurred many times. V is TRBV27 and J is TRBJ1-1, with D tentatively TRBD1 (5 bases). The CDR3 has 16 amino acids. Germline values: CDR1 MNHEY, CDR2 SMNVEV (reference sequence). Trimming stripped 0 bases from V and 4 bases from J, with 15 bases between. The CDR3 loop is CASSLSPNQGGTEAFF. As DNA, the CDR3 is TGTGCCAGCAGTTTATCCCCCAATCAGGGAGGCACTGAAGCTTTCTTT.

About this clonotype: This may arise from a read error, as a much more abundant clone is one base away. The CDR3 DNA follows: TGTGCCACCAGTGTCTCAGGCAGGGCGGACAATGAGCAGTTCTTC. It codes for CATSVSGRADNEQFF. The rearrangement uses TRBV24-1 and TRBJ2-1, with D possibly being TRBD1 (5 bases). The germline V and J ends were trimmed by 5 bases and 5 bases, with 15 bases remaining between them. Germline V CDR1 and CDR2: KGHDR, SFDVKD. CDR3 length: 15 residues.